This TCR beta chain was documented in a study of tumour-infiltrating T cells in Burkitt lymphoma. Study in general: Productive clonality predicted overall and progression-free survival.

Sequencing used immunoSEQ multiplex PCR; TCRdb keeps in-frame clones, though not all of them. The sample holds approximately 15,000 clones, approximately 80% seen once. The CDR3 has 14 amino acids. The germline V and J ends were trimmed by 5 bases and 4 bases, with 14 bases remaining between them. Germline assignment: CDR1 SEHNR and CDR2 FQNEAQ (reference sequence). The chain is built from TRBV7-9 and TRBJ1-2; TRBD1 is a possible D gene (6 bases). This receptor was obtained from a human donor with diffuse large B-cell lymphoma. Sequencing input: tumor tissue. This CDR3 reads CASSPQGRAYGYTF. In DNA form, the CDR3 reads TGTGCCAGCAGCCCGCAGGGGCGGGCCTATGGCTACACCTTC.